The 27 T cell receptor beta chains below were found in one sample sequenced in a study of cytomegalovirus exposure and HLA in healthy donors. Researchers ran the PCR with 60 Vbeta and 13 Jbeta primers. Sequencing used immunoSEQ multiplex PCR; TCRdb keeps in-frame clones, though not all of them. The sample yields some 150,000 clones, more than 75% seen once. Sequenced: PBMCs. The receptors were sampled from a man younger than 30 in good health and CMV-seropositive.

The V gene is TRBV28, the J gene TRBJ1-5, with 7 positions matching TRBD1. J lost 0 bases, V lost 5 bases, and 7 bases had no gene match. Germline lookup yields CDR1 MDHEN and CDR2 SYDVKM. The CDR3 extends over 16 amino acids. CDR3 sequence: CASSPLQGISNQPQHF. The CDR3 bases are TGTGCCAGCAGTCCTCTACAGGGGATTAGCAATCAGCCCCAGCATTTT.

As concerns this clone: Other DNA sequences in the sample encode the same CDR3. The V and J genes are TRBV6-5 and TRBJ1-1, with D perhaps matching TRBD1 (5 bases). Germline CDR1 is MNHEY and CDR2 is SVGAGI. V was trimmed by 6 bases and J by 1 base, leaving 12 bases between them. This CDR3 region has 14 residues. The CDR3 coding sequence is TGTGCCAGCAGCCCCGGGGGGGGGAACACTGAAGCTTTCTTT. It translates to CASSPGGGNTEAFF.

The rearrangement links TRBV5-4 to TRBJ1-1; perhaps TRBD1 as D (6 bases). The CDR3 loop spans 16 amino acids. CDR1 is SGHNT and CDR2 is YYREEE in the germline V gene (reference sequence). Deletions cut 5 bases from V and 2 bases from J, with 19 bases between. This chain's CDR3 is CASSGPQDRLNTEAFF. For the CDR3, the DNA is TGTGCCAGCAGTGGGCCCCAGGACAGACTTAACACTGAAGCTTTCTTT.

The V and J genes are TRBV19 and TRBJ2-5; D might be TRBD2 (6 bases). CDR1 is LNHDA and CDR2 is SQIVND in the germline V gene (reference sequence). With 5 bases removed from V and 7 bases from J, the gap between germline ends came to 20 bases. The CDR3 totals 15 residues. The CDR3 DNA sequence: TGTGCCAGTAGTTGGAGGGACCGGGGAAGCGGGACCCAGTACTTC. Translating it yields CASSWRDRGSGTQYF.

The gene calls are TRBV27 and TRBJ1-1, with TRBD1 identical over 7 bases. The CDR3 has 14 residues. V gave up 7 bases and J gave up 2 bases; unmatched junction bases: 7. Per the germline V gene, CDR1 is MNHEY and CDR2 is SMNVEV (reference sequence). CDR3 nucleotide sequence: TGTGCCAGCAATCTACAGGGGTCAAACACTGAAGCTTTCTTT. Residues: CASNLQGSNTEAFF.

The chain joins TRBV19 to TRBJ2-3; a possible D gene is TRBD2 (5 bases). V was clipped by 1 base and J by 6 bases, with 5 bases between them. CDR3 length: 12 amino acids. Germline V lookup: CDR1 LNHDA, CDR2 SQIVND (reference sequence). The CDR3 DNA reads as TGTGCCAGTAGTATAGTAGCGGATACGCAGTATTTT. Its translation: CASSIVADTQYF.

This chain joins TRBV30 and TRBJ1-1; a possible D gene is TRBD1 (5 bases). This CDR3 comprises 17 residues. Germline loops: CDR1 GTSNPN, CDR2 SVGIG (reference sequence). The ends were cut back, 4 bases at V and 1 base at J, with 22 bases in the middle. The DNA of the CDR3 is TGTGCCTGGACTGTACATTGGGGCGGAGCTTCGAACACTGAAGCTTTCTTT. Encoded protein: CAWTVHWGGASNTEAFF.

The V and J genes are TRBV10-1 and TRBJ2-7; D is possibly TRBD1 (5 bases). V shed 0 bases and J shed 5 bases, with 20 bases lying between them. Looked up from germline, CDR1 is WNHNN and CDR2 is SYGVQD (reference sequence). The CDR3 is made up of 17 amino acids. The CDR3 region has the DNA TGCGCCAGCAGTGAGTCAGGGGCGTGGGCTAGAAGGGACGAGCAGTACTTC. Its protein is CASSESGAWARRDEQYF.

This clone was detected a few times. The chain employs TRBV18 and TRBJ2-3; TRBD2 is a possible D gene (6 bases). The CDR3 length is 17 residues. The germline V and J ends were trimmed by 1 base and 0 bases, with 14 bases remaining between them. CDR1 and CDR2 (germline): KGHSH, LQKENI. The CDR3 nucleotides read TGTGCCAGCTCACCACTGTTTAGGGAGGCCAGCACAGATACGCAGTATTTT. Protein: CASSPLFREASTDTQYF.

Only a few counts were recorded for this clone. The CDR3: CASLGQNYGYTF. The CDR3 DNA sequence: TGTGCCAGCTTGGGACAGAACTATGGCTACACCTTC. The J gene is TRBJ1-2, the V gene TRBV19; 7 nucleotides align to TRBD1. The CDR3 runs 12 residues. The V gene's germline CDR1 is LNHDA and CDR2 SQIVND (reference sequence). V lost 9 bases and J lost 2; bases outside the gene matches: 3.

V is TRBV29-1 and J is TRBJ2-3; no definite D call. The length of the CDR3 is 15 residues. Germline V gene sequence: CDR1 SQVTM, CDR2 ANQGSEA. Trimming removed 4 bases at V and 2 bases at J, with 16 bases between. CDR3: CSVGWRDSPTDTQYF. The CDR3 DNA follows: TGCAGCGTTGGATGGAGAGATTCCCCCACAGATACGCAGTATTTT.

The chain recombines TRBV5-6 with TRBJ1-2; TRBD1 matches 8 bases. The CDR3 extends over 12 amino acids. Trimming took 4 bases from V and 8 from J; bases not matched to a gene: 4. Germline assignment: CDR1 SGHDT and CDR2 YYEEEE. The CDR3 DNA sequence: TGTGCCAGCAGCCTCGGACAGGGAGGCTACACCTTC. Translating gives CASSLGQGGYTF.

The CDR3, as DNA: TGTGCCATCAGTTCAACTAGCGGGGGATACTACAATGAGCAGTTCTTC. Protein product: CAISSTSGGYYNEQFF. The rearrangement links TRBV10-3 to TRBJ2-1, with TRBD2 matching 11 bases. V trimming: 5 bases; J trimming: 3 bases; junction bases outside the gene matches: 6. Germline-derived CDR1 and CDR2 are ENHRY and SYGVKD. The CDR3 contains 16 residues.

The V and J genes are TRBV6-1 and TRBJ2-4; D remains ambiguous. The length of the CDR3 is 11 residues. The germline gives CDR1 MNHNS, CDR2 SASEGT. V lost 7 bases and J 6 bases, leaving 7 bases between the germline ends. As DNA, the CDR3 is TGTGCCAGCATGGGCAGAAACATTCAGTACTTC. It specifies CASMGRNIQYF.

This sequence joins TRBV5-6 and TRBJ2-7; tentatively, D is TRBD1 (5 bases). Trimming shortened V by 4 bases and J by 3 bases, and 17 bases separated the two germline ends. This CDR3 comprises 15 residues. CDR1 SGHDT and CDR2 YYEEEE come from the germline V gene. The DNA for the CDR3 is TGTGCCAGCAGCGCCCTTATAGGGGAAGGCTACGAGCAGTACTTC. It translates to CASSALIGEGYEQYF.

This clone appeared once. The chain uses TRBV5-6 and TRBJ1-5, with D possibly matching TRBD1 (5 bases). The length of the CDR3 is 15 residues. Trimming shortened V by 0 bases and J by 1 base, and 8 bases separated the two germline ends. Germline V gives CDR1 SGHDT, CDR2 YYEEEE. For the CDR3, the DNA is TGTGCCAGCAGCTTGGAGGGGTGGAGCAATCAGCCCCAGCATTTT. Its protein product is CASSLEGWSNQPQHF.

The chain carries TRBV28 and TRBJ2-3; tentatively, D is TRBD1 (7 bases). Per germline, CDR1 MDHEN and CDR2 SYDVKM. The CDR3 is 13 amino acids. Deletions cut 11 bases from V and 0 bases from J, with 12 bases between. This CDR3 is CACGTVSTDTQYF. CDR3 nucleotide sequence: TGTGCCTGCGGGACAGTTAGCACAGATACGCAGTATTTT.

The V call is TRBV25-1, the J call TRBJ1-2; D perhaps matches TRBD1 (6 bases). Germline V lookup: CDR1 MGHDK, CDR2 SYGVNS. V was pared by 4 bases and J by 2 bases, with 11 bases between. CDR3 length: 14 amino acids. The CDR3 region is CASSARGRNYGYTF. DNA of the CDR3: TGTGCCAGCAGTGCCAGGGGAAGGAACTATGGCTACACCTTC.

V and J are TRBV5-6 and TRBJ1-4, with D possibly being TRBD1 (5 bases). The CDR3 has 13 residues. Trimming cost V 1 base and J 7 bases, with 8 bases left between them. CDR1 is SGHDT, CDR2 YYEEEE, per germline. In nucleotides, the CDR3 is TGTGCCAGCAGCTTGAAAGGGGTTGAAAAACTGTTTTTT. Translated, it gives CASSLKGVEKLFF.

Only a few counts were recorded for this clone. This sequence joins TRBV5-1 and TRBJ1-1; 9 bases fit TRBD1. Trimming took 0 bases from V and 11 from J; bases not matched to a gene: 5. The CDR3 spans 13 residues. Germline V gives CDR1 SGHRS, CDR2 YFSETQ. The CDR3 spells CASSLAGTGMAFF. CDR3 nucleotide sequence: TGCGCCAGCAGCTTGGCCGGGACAGGGATGGCTTTCTTT.

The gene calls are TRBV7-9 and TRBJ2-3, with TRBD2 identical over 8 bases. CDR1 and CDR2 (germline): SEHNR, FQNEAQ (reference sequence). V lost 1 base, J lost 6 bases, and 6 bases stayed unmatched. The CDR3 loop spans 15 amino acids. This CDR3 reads CASSLGLARWDTQYF. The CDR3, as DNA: TGTGCCAGCAGCTTAGGACTAGCGAGGTGGGATACGCAGTATTTT. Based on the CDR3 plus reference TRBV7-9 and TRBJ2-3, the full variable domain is DTGVSQNPRHKITKRGQNVTFRCDPISEHNRLYWYRQTLGQGPEFLTYFQNEAQLEKSRLLSDRFSAERPKGSFSTLEIQRTEQGDSAMYLCASSLGLARWDTQYFGPGTRLTVL.

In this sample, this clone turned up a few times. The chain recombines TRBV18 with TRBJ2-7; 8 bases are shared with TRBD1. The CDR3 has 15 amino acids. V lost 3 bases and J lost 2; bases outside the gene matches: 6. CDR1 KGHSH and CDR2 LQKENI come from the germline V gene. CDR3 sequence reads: CASSPTGTGTYEQYF. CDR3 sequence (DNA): TGTGCCAGCTCACCGACCGGGACAGGAACCTACGAGCAGTACTTC.

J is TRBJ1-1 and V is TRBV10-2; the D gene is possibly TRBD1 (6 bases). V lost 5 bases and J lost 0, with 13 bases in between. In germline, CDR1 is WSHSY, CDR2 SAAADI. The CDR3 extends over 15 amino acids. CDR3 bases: TGCGCCAGCAGTCTACTGACAGGACTGAACACTGAAGCTTTCTTT. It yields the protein CASSLLTGLNTEAFF.

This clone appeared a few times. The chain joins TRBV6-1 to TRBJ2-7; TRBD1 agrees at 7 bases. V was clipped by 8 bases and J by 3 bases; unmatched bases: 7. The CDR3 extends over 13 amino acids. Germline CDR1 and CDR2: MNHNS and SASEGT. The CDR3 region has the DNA TGTGCCAGCGGGGGCAGGGGGTACTACGAGCAGTACTTC. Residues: CASGGRGYYEQYF.

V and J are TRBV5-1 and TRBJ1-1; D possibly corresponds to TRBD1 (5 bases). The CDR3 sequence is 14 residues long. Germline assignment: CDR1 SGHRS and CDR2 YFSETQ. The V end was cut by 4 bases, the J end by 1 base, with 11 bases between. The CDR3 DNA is TGCGCCAGCAGCCAGGCAGGGCCGAACACTGAAGCTTTCTTT. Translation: CASSQAGPNTEAFF.

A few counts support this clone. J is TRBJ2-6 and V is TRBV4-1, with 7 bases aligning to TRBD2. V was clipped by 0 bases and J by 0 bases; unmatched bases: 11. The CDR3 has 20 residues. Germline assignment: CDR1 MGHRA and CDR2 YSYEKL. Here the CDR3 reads CASSQDGIAGFASGANVLTF. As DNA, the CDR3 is TGCGCCAGCAGCCAAGATGGGATAGCGGGTTTCGCCTCTGGGGCCAACGTCCTGACTTTC.

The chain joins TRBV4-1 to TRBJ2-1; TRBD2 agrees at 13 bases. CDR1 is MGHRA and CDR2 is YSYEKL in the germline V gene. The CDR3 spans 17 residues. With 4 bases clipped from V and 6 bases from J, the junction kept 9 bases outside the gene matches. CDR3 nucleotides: TGCGCCAGCAGCCTAACTAGCGGGAGGGCTCTCGGCAATGAGCAGTTCTTC. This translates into CASSLTSGRALGNEQFF.